One and the same sample provided the 12 T cell receptor beta chains below, sequenced in a study of T cells in Graves' hyperthyroidism and ophthalmopathy. The source material, RNA transcripts, was used to amplify TCR beta CDR3 regions. A set of HTBI primers served as the primers for a first-round RT-PCR of the TCR CDR3. In TCRdb, the multiplex PCR reads were re-called with MiXCR into one record per CDR3 protein. This table holds fewer than 350,000 distinct CDR3 sequences, approximately 14% found once. Sequences were obtained from blood. These receptors all come from a woman between 40 and 55 years old with Graves' hyperthyroidism.

The rearrangement links TRBV20-1 to TRBJ1-6; 7 bases agree with TRBD1. This CDR3 comprises 13 residues. Germline V lookup: CDR1 DFQATT, CDR2 SNEGSKA (reference sequence). With 3 bases clipped from V and 9 bases from J, the junction kept 5 bases outside the gene matches. Written as DNA, the CDR3 is TGCAGTGCTAGCCGGACAGGAGGTTCACCCCTCCACTTT. Its protein is CSASRTGGSPLHF.

About this clonotype: A single base separates this from a much larger clone, so it may be a read error. The CDR3 carries no conserved terminal phenylalanine or tryptophan, so it likely arises from a read error. This chain connects TRBV2 to TRBJ1-1; D ambiguous. This CDR3 spans 12 amino acids. Trimming shortened V by 4 bases and J by 5 bases, and 8 bases separated the two germline ends. CDR1 is SNHLY and CDR2 is FYNNEI in the germline V gene. The CDR3 sequence: CASSGSMTEAFL. Here the CDR3 DNA reads TGTGCCAGCAGTGGGAGCATGACTGAAGCTTTCCTT.

This clonotype was recorded many times. The chain combines TRBV20-1 with TRBJ1-5, with 10 positions matching TRBD1. The CDR3 runs 14 residues. V lost 5 bases to trimming and J lost 5 bases; unmatched junction nucleotides: 6. Looked up from germline, CDR1 is DFQATT and CDR2 is SNEGSKA (reference sequence). In nucleotides, the CDR3 is TGCAGTGCTCTCCGGGACAGGGGCTATCAGCCCCAGCATTTT. Translating gives CSALRDRGYQPQHF.

There are many counts of this clonotype. The rearrangement joins TRBV12-3 or TRBV12-4 to TRBJ1-5; TRBD1 is a possible D gene (5 bases). The CDR3 loop spans 14 amino acids. Trimming shortened V by 4 bases and J by 1 base, and 8 bases separated the two germline ends. CDR3 nucleotide sequence: TGTGCCAGCAGTTGGGGGGAAAGCAATCAGCCCCAGCATTTT. Translation gives CASSWGESNQPQHF.

This clonotype was counted many times. V and J are TRBV7-2 and TRBJ2-1, with 8 bases identical to TRBD2. The ends lost 2 bases at V and 7 bases at J; junction bases unmatched: 4. CDR1 is SGHTA, CDR2 FQGNSA, per germline. There are 14 residues in the CDR3. CDR3 region: CASSLWTSSNEQFF. The CDR3 nucleotides read TGTGCCAGCAGCTTATGGACTAGCTCTAATGAGCAGTTCTTC. Using reference TRBV7-2 and TRBJ2-1 for the parts outside the CDR3, the full variable domain is GAGVSQSPSNKVTEKGKDVELRCDPISGHTALYWYRQSLGQGLEFLIYFQGNSAPDKSGLPSDRFSAERTGGSVSTLTIQRTQQEDSAVYLCASSLWTSSNEQFFGPGTRLTVL.

V is TRBV5-1 and J is TRBJ2-2, with TRBD2 matching over 10 bases. Trimming removed 3 bases from V and 1 base from J; junction bases left unmatched: 3. The CDR3 has 16 amino acids. The germline V gene encodes CDR1 SGHRS and CDR2 YFSETQ. This CDR3 is CASSSRTSGNTGELFF. As DNA, the CDR3 is TGCGCCAGCAGCTCTCGGACTAGCGGGAACACCGGGGAGCTGTTTTTT.

This clonotype was seen repeatedly, ten times or more. The chain recombines TRBV6-1 with TRBJ1-5; D unclear. Per germline, CDR1 MNHNS and CDR2 SASEGT. The CDR3 sequence is 14 residues long. V was trimmed by 6 bases and J by 2 bases, leaving 11 bases between them. CDR3 protein: CASRVAGGNQPQHF. For the CDR3, the DNA is TGTGCCAGCAGGGTGGCCGGGGGCAATCAGCCCCAGCATTTT.

This clonotype has at least ten counts. The chain has TRBV12-3 or TRBV12-4 and TRBJ2-5; 12 nucleotides match TRBD2. The CDR3 loop spans 15 amino acids. Trimming removed 4 bases from V and 5 bases from J; junction bases left unmatched: 5. The CDR3 sequence: CASSSNLAGGETQYF. The CDR3 nucleotides read TGTGCCAGCAGTTCCAATCTAGCGGGAGGGGAGACCCAGTACTTC.

This clonotype was seen ten or more times. The chain combines TRBV12-3 or TRBV12-4 with TRBJ2-5; weak D call: TRBD2 (7 bases). Deletions cut 6 bases from V and 3 bases from J, with 14 bases between. The CDR3 is made up of 14 amino acids. For the CDR3, the DNA is TGTGCCAGCAGCCTGGGGGGGGCCAAAGAGACCCAGTACTTC. This translates into CASSLGGAKETQYF.

At least ten counts were recorded for this clonotype. The V gene is TRBV7-8, the J gene TRBJ2-5; possibly TRBD1 or TRBD2 for D (6 bases each). CDR1 SGHVS and CDR2 FQNEAQ come from the germline V gene. The CDR3 spans 13 residues. Trimming shortened V by 6 bases and J by 2 bases, and 10 bases separated the two germline ends. CDR3 amino acids: CASSWRGQETQYF. CDR3 nucleotide sequence: TGTGCCAGCAGTTGGAGGGGGCAAGAGACCCAGTACTTC.

This clonotype was counted ten times or more. The CDR3 here is CATATAQETQYF. CDR3 DNA sequence: TGTGCCACCGCGACAGCCCAAGAGACCCAGTACTTC. J is TRBJ2-5 and V is TRBV10-3; possibly TRBD1 for D (5 bases). The CDR3 consists of 12 residues. Between the trimmed V and J ends, which lost 10 bases and 1 base, there was a span of 10 bases. Germline CDR1 reads ENHRY; CDR2 reads SYGVKD.

In its sample, this clonotype was seen a few times. This chain uses TRBV3-1 with TRBJ2-2, with D unresolved. The germline gives CDR1 LGHDT, CDR2 YNNKEL (reference sequence). Trimming shortened V by 0 bases and J by 5 bases, and 7 bases separated the two germline ends. The CDR3 is 14 residues long. The CDR3 is CASSQDLETGELFF. The CDR3 region has the DNA TGTGCCAGCAGCCAAGATCTAGAAACCGGGGAGCTGTTTTTT.